This TCR beta chain was identified during a study of vaccination effects on CD4 cells after COVID-19. At the level of the study: Cultures used 2.1 million or so PBMC per well, 7.5 to 10 IU/ml IL-2 and around 9.5 ug/ml peptides. Study-level findings and limits: Marked clonal contraction of infection- and vaccine-induced clones was seen late after vaccination.

Assay used: immunoSEQ multiplex PCR; TCRdb lists only in-frame clones, some missing. Found here are around 40,000 clones, around 70% of them singletons; the top ten hold about 9.5%. Per germline, CDR1 LNHDA and CDR2 SQIVND (reference sequence). Trimming cost V 4 bases and J 2 bases; bases outside gene matches: 6. There are 15 residues in the CDR3. Following 10 days of culture, CD4+ T cells were isolated. Subjects were given two BNT162b2 or mRNA-1273 vaccine doses. As to this clone: The antigen is undetermined.

Specimen: CD4+ T cells from PBMCs cultured without peptide, collected after COVID-19 vaccination. The chain is built from TRBV19 and TRBJ2-5, with 8 bases that match TRBD2. This clonotype was obtained from a human donor who received a COVID-19 vaccine. The CDR3 DNA reads TGTGCCAGTAGTAGGGTCGGGACTAGTCAAGAGACCCAGTACTTC. This translates into CASSRVGTSQETQYF.